Reported below is one T cell receptor beta chain. The sample comes from a study of control samples from healthy donors and cancer patients. Germline CDR1 reads SGHDT; CDR2 reads YYEEEE. Trimming pared 0 bases from V and 4 bases from J, leaving 11 bases between. The CDR3 length is 15 residues. Only in-frame clones appear in the TCRdb table, and some are missing; sequencing was by immunoSEQ multiplex PCR. There are some 80,000 clones in the sample; under 90% occur only once, and around 5.8% lies in the top ten. The receptor was derived from a man in his fifties in good health. The chain carries TRBV5-6 and TRBJ2-1; D remains ambiguous. Sequenced input: blood. CDR3 loop: CASSLARTHYNEQFF. The CDR3 region has the DNA TGTGCCAGCAGCTTGGCCCGGACGCATTACAATGAGCAGTTCTTC.